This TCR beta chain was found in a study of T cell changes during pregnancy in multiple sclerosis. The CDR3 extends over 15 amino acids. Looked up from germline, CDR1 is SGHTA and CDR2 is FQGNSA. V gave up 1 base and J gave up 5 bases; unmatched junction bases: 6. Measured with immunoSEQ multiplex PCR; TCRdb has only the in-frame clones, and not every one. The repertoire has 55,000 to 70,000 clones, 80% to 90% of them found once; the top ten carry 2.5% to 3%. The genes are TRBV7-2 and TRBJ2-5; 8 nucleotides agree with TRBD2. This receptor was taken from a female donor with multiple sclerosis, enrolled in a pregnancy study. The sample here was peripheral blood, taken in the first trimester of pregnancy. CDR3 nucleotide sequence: TGTGCCAGCAGCTTAGGCGGGGGGCCGGGGGAGACCCAGTACTTC. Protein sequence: CASSLGGGPGETQYF.